The 5 T cell receptor beta chains reported below all come from one sample, sequenced in a study of persistence of HIV-infected CD4 T cells. An overlapping HIV-1 Gag peptide pool stimulated these cells at about 0.91 ug/peptide/mL. Sorting of responding CD4+ T cells relied on upregulated CD40 ligand together with CD69. The immunoSEQ assay was version 4, run in survey mode. The protocol was immunoSEQ multiplex PCR, while the TCRdb copy is restricted to in-frame clones and leaves out a portion. The profile shows around 32,000 clones, roughly 70% of them singletons. Their antigens remain unidentified. This sample comprised CD4+ T cells sorted from PBMCs after roughly 18-hour stimulation, obtained from a patient who received antiretroviral therapy. All receptors derive from an adult man with HIV who was CMV-seropositive.

V usage is TRBV3-1 (or the pseudogene TRBV3-2) and J usage is TRBJ1-6, with D uncertain. Germline V gives CDR1 LGHDT, CDR2 YNNKEL (reference sequence). CDR3 length: 16 amino acids. V was trimmed by 1 base and J by 0 bases, leaving 7 bases between them. This chain's CDR3 is CASSQGHSSYNSPLHF. The DNA of the CDR3 is TGTGCCAGCAGCCAAGGACACAGCTCCTATAATTCACCCCTCCACTTT.

The CDR3 DNA sequence: TGTGCCAGCAGTTCAGTGAGCTCCTACAATGAGCAGTTCTTC. This gives the protein CASSSVSSYNEQFF. The rearrangement links TRBV28 to TRBJ2-1, with unresolved D. CDR3 size: 14 residues. Germline loops: CDR1 MDHEN, CDR2 SYDVKM. The V gene lost 4 bases and the J gene lost 0 bases, with 7 bases spanning the gap.

The V and J genes are TRBV13 and TRBJ1-1, with 8 nucleotides matching TRBD1. Germline trimming cut 4 bases from V and 0 bases from J; bases unmatched to any gene: 13. Germline V gene lookup returns CDR1 PRHDT and CDR2 FYEKMQ (reference sequence). The CDR3 spans 18 residues. The CDR3 loop reads CASSSLGQAVTMNTEAFF. The CDR3, as DNA: TGTGCCAGCAGCTCCCTGGGACAGGCAGTAACTATGAACACTGAAGCTTTCTTT.

The chain recombines TRBV3-1 (or the pseudogene TRBV3-2) with TRBJ1-1, with 7 positions matching TRBD1. CDR1 is LGHDT and CDR2 is YNNKEL in the germline V gene (reference sequence). V lost 2 bases, J lost 7 bases, and 4 bases stayed unmatched. The CDR3 sequence is 13 residues long. CDR3 DNA: TGTGCCAGCAGCCAAAGAGGGGGCAGTGAAGCTTTCTTT. Translation: CASSQRGGSEAFF.

The rearrangement joins TRBV19 to TRBJ2-1; the match to TRBD1 covers 9 bases. Looked up from germline, CDR1 is LNHDA and CDR2 is SQIVND (reference sequence). The CDR3 is 15 amino acids. Germline trimming cut 11 bases from V and 6 bases from J; bases unmatched to any gene: 14. As DNA, the CDR3 is TGTGCCTCGACTCCCACAGGGGGCACGTTCAATGAGCAGTTCTTC. Protein: CASTPTGGTFNEQFF.